The sequence of this T cell receptor (beta chain) was determined in a study of regulatory T cells in long-lasting Graves disease. Looking at the study overall: Freshly diagnosed Graves' patients had used antithyroid drugs for under 3 months.

About this clonotype itself: No antigen is known for it.

Time point defined: newly diagnosed GD, antithyroid drugs for less than 3 months. Extracted RNA from PBMCs served as the source of the TCR library. The authors built TCR beta libraries using iRepertoire HTBI primers and Arm-PCR of CDR3 regions. Using its own MiXCR run on the multiplex PCR reads, TCRdb lists one record per CDR3 protein. The sample includes 550,000 or so distinct CDR3 sequences, 12% of them seen just once. The CDR3 contains 12 residues. Trimming pared 4 bases from V and 0 bases from J, leaving 1 base between. In germline, CDR1 is LNHNV, CDR2 YYDKDF (reference sequence). Study-level results: Lower TCR diversity was seen in persistent Graves' patients than in newly diagnosed ones. Between persistent patients, around 2,900 public clonotypes were shared, exceeding the approximately 990 shared between new patients. When disease was persistent, TRBV28, TRBJ1-2 and TRBJ2-5 were the favored segments.

The same data also contributed to another study, on T cells in Graves' hyperthyroidism and ophthalmopathy.

This receptor was obtained from a woman aged 25 to 39 with Graves disease. This chain links TRBV15 with TRBJ2-1, with D unresolved. The sample consisted of peripheral blood mononuclear cells (PBMCs), taken at new diagnosis, from a patient treated with antithyroid drugs. The CDR3 protein is CATSTSYNEQFF. The CDR3, as DNA: TGTGCCACCAGCACCTCCTACAATGAGCAGTTCTTC.